This TCR beta chain was recorded in a study of human T cells and chemical hapten exposure. In TCRdb, the RACE reads were re-called with MiXCR into one record per CDR3 protein. The profile shows under 100,000 distinct CDR3 sequences, roughly 11% of them singletons. Time point denoted: patch test 2, 6 weeks after DPC sensitization. The treatment: therapeutic diphenylcyclopropenone sensitization with weekly scalp DPC. Comments on this clonotype: Its antigen remains unknown.

This CDR3 is 15 amino acids long. V trimming: 6 bases; J trimming: 7 bases; junction bases outside the gene matches: 8. The study's findings and limits: TCRs exceeding 1 in 1000 frequency stayed unchanged with DPC sensitization. Compared with pre-sensitization or healthy control sets, expanded TCRs clustered more. Because they had alopecia, donors may respond immunologically unlike healthy people.

This receptor was taken from a woman in her forties with alopecia areata. Some clones in this sample may be carry-over from other donors' samples. Material: whole blood, obtained in connection with sensitization to the hapten diphenylcyclopropenone (DPC). The rearrangement uses TRBV12-3 or TRBV12-4 and TRBJ2-1; 11 nucleotides match TRBD2. CDR3: CASSRGLADRNEQFF. CDR3 DNA sequence: TGTGCCAGCAGCCGGGGACTAGCGGACCGAAATGAGCAGTTCTTC.